The clone carrying this T cell receptor (beta chain) was detected ten times or more. These data originate in a study of T cells in Graves' hyperthyroidism and ophthalmopathy. Using RNA transcripts as the source, TCR beta CDR3 regions were amplified. TCR CDR3 underwent first-round RT-PCR with the HTBI primer set. TCRdb re-derived calls from the multiplex PCR reads in MiXCR, one entry per CDR3 protein. The sample lists over 150,000 distinct CDR3 sequences, about a sixth occurring once. Cells are PBMCs isolated from more than 8.5 ml of fresh blood. The sequence was obtained from a woman in her 50s with Graves' hyperthyroidism. The sequenced sample consisted of blood.

The CDR3 protein is CASSLAPQGALSEAFF. The CDR3 region has the DNA TGCGCCAGCAGCTTAGCACCACAGGGGGCGTTATCTGAAGCTTTCTTT. The rearrangement uses TRBV5-1 and TRBJ1-1; 9 bases align to TRBD1. This CDR3 spans 16 amino acids. Germline V lookup: CDR1 SGHRS, CDR2 YFSETQ. Trimming at V came to 2 bases and at J to 6 bases, leaving 11 bases not matched to a gene.